Reported below is one TCR beta chain. Its antigen is not identified. The PCR ran on 60 Vbeta and 13 Jbeta primers. Libraries were prepared by immunoSEQ multiplex PCR; TCRdb keeps only in-frame clonotypes and omits some of them. The sample includes over 90,000 clones, approximately 72% of them seen just once. The sample is drawn from a study of cytomegalovirus exposure and HLA in healthy donors. The overall study: Genetic ancestry analysis placed approximately 79% of the 300 to 500 donors that were genotyped in the Caucasian-associated cluster. General study results and limits: The authors later found most CMV-associated TCR beta chains appeared HLA-restricted.

Losses at the gene ends were 4 bases for V and 4 bases for J; bases not matched to a gene: 6. The germline gives CDR1 GTSNPN, CDR2 SVGIG (reference sequence). There are 15 residues in the CDR3. Source material: PBMCs. The sequence was obtained from a woman between 65 and 79 years old in good health and CMV-seropositive. The gene calls are TRBV30 and TRBJ2-2; 10 nucleotides match TRBD2. DNA for the CDR3: TGTGCCTGGAAGACTAGCGGGCGTTTCACCGGGGAGCTGTTTTTT. Its translation is CAWKTSGRFTGELFF.